This T cell receptor (beta chain) comes out of a study of Ad26.COV2.S vaccination and SARS-CoV-2 variants. Findings and caveats of the study: Researchers reported similar non-spike TCR breadth in vaccine and placebo recipients.

Stated treatment: around 19 received Ad26.COV2.S at low or high dose, single or two shots; 5 received placebo; per-sample allocation not given. Collection of the samples took place on day 63 after the first injection of vaccine or placebo. Sequencing was performed with immunoSEQ multiplex PCR; in TCRdb, only in-frame clones are kept and a portion is missing. The sample records 400,000 to 450,000 clones, around 92% being singletons. A word on this clone: The antigen remains unidentified.

CDR1 and CDR2 from the germline V gene are SGHTA and FQGNSA. The V and J ends lost 5 bases and 6 bases respectively, with 16 bases between them. The CDR3 loop spans 14 amino acids. This chain links TRBV7-2 with TRBJ1-1; D ambiguous. The sequenced sample was peripheral blood, obtained in a trial of Ad26.COV2.S vaccine versus placebo. The clonotype comes from a person between 18 and 65 years old who received the Ad26.COV2.S COVID-19 vaccine or a placebo. CDR3 region: CASSPANWAAEAFF. The CDR3 DNA is TGTGCCAGCAGCCCAGCTAATTGGGCCGCTGAAGCTTTCTTT. The whole variable domain, filled in from reference TRBV7-2 and TRBJ1-1, reads GAGVSQSPSNKVTEKGKDVELRCDPISGHTALYWYRQSLGQGLEFLIYFQGNSAPDKSGLPSDRFSAERTGGSVSTLTIQRTQQEDSAVYLCASSPANWAAEAFFGQGTRLTVV.